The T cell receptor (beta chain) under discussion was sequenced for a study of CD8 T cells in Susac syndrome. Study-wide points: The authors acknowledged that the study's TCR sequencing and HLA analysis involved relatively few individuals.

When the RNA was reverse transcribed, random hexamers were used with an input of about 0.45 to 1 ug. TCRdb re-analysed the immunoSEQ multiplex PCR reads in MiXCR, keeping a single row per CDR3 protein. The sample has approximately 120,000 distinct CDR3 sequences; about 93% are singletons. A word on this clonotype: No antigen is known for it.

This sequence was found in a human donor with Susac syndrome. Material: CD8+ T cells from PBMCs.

The CDR3 DNA reads TGTGCCAGCAGCACTCAGCGGGAGAGAGAGACCCAGTACTTC. This codes for CASSTQRERETQYF. The chain combines TRBV9 with TRBJ2-5; TRBD2 matches at 8 bases. Per germline, CDR1 SGDLS and CDR2 YYNGEE. V dropped 4 bases and J dropped 4; count of bases not matched to a gene: 6. This CDR3 region has 14 residues.